This TCR beta chain was observed in a study of cytomegalovirus exposure and HLA in healthy donors. The PCR used 60 Vbeta and 13 Jbeta primers. Clones were sequenced by immunoSEQ multiplex PCR, and TCRdb holds only the in-frame ones, with some missing. This table holds around 130,000 clones, roughly four fifths found once. The sequenced material came from PBMCs. The TCR comes from a male donor in good health and CMV-seropositive.

CDR3 DNA: TGTGCCAGCCGACAGGGAGAAGGCCTCTATGGCTACACCTTC. As protein: CASRQGEGLYGYTF. The chain uses TRBV6-5 and TRBJ1-2; 7 bases map to TRBD1. Germline V gene sequence: CDR1 MNHEY, CDR2 SVGAGI. Trimming took 8 bases from V and 4 from J; bases not matched to a gene: 10. This CDR3 has 14 amino acids.